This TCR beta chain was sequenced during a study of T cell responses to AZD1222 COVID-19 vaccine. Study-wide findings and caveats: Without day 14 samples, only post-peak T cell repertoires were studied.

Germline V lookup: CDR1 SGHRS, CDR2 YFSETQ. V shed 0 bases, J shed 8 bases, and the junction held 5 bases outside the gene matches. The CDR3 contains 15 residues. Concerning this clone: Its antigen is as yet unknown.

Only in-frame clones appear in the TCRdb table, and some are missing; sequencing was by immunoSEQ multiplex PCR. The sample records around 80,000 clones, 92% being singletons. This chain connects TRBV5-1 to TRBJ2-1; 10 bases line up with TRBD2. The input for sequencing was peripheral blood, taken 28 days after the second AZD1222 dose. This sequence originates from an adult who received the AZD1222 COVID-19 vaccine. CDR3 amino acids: CASSLASGSFDEQFF. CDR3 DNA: TGCGCCAGCAGCTTGGCTAGCGGGAGTTTCGATGAGCAGTTCTTC. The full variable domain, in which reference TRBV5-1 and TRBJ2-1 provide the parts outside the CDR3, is KAGVTQTPRYLIKTRGQQVTLSCSPISGHRSVSWYQQTPGQGLQFLFEYFSETQRNKGNFPGRFSGRQFSNSRSEMNVSTLELGDSALYLCASSLASGSFDEQFFGPGTRLTVL.